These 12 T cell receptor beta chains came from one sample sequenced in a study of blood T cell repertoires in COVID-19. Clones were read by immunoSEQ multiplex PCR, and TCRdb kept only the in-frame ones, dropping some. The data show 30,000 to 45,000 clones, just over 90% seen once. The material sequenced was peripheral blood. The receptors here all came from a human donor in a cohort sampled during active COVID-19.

This chain's CDR3 is CASSIRGPGTEAFF. The CDR3 DNA follows: TGTGCCAGTAGTATCAGGGGGCCGGGGACTGAAGCTTTCTTT. The rearrangement joins TRBV19 to TRBJ1-1, with 8 bases matching TRBD1. Germline values: CDR1 LNHDA, CDR2 SQIVND (reference sequence). The CDR3 length is 14 residues. Trimming removed 3 bases from V and 5 bases from J; junction bases left unmatched: 5.

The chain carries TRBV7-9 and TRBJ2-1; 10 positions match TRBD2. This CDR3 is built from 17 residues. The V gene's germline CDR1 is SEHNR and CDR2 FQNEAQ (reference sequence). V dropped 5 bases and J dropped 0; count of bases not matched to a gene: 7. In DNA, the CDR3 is TGTGCCAGCAGCCTCCGCGCTAGCGGGAGCTCCTACAATGAGCAGTTCTTC. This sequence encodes CASSLRASGSSYNEQFF. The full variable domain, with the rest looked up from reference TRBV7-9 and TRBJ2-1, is DTGVSQNPRHKITKRGQNVTFRCDPISEHNRLYWYRQTLGQGPEFLTYFQNEAQLEKSRLLSDRFSAERPKGSFSTLEIQRTEQGDSAMYLCASSLRASGSSYNEQFFGPGTRLTVL.

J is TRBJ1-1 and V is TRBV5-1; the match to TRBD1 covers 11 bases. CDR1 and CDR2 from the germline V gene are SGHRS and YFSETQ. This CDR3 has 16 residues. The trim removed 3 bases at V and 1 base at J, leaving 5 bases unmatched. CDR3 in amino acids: CASSSTGTGGNTEAFF. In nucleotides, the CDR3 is TGCGCCAGCAGCTCGACCGGGACAGGGGGGAACACTGAAGCTTTCTTT.

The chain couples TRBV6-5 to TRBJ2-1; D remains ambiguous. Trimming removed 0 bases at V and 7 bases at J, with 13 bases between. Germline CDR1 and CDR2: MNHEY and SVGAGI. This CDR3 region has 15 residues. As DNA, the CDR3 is TGTGCCAGCAGTTACTCACCCGGAGTTCGGAATGAGCAGTTCTTC. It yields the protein CASSYSPGVRNEQFF.

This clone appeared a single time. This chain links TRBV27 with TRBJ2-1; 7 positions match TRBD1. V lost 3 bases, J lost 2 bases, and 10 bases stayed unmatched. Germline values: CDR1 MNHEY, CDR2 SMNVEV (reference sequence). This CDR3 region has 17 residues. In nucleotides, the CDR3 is TGTGCCAGCAGTTTCCTATCGACCGGGACAGCCTACAATGAGCAGTTCTTC. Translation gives CASSFLSTGTAYNEQFF.

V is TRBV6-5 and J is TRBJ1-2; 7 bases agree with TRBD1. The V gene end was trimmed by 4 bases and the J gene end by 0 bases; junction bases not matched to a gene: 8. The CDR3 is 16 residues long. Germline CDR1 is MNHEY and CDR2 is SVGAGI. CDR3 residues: CASSLSLGTANYGYTF. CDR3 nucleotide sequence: TGTGCCAGCAGTTTGTCCCTAGGGACAGCTAACTATGGCTACACCTTC.

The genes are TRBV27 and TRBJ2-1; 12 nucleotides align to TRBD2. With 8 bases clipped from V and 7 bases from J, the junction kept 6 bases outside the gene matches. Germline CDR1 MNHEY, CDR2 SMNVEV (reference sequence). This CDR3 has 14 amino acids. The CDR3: CASGGTSGRNEQFF. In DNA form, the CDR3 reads TGTGCCAGCGGCGGGACTAGCGGGCGGAATGAGCAGTTCTTC.

CDR3 sequence: CATSRDSGGLYNEQFF. CDR3 bases: TGTGCCACCAGCAGAGATTCAGGGGGCCTTTACAATGAGCAGTTCTTC. This rearrangement joins TRBV15 to TRBJ2-1; TRBD1 matches 8 bases. J lost 4 bases, V lost 0 bases, and 5 bases had no gene match. The CDR3 is made up of 16 amino acids. Germline V CDR1 and CDR2: LNHNV, YYDKDF (reference sequence).

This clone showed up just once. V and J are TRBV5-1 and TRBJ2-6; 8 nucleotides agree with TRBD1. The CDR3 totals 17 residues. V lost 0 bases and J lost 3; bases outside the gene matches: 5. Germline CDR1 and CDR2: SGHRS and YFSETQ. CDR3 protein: CASSLVGQGFGANVLTF. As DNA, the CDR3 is TGCGCCAGCAGCTTGGTTGGACAGGGCTTTGGGGCCAACGTCCTGACTTTC.

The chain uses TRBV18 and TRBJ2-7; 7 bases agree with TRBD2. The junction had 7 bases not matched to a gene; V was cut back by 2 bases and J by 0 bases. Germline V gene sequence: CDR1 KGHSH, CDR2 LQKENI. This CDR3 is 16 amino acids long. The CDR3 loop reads CASSPREGPSSYEQYF. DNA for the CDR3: TGTGCCAGCTCACCAAGGGAGGGTCCCAGCTCCTACGAGCAGTACTTC. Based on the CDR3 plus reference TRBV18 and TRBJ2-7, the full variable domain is NAGVMQNPRHLVRRRGQEARLRCSPMKGHSHVYWYRQLPEEGLKFMVYLQKENIIDESGMPKERFSAEFPKEGPSILRIQQVVRGDSAAYFCASSPREGPSSYEQYFGPGTRLTVT.

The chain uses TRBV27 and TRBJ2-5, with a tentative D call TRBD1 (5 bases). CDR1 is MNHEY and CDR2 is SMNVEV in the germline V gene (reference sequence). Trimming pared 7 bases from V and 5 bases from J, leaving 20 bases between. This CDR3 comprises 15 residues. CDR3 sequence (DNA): TGTGCCAGCAAAGCCCTCCAGGGTCTGAGTGAGACCCAGTACTTC. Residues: CASKALQGLSETQYF.

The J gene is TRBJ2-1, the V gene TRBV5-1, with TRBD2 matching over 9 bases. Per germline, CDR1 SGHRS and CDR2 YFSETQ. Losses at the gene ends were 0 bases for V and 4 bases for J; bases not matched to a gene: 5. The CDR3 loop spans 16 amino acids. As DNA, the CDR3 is TGCGCCAGCAGCTTGGACCCAAGCGGGGGGTACAATGAGCAGTTCTTC. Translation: CASSLDPSGGYNEQFF.